This T cell receptor (beta chain) is from a study of vaccination effects on CD4 cells after COVID-19. Expansion with viral peptide pools was applied to antigen-specific CD4+ T cells by the ViraFEST assay prior to sequencing. Once cultured for 10 days, the cells underwent separation to obtain CD4+ T cells. Two-dose vaccination with either BNT162b2 or mRNA-1273 was given to the participants. Vaccine recipients had no previous SARS-CoV-2 infection; their nucleocapsid antibodies were negative. The CDR3 totals 16 residues. Trimming took 4 bases from V and 5 from J, leaving 17 bases between them. Per the germline V gene, CDR1 is SGHVS and CDR2 is FQNEAQ. Points on this clone: Its antigen remains unidentified.

Repertoires were generated with immunoSEQ multiplex PCR, while TCRdb's copy carries only in-frame clones and drops some. The table includes some 74,000 clones, over 70% detected once. The sample in question was CD4+ T cells from PBMCs cultured with HCoV-229E spike peptides, obtained after COVID-19 vaccination. The TCR originated in a human donor who received a COVID-19 vaccine. The V call is TRBV7-8, the J call TRBJ1-4; possible D gene TRBD1, 5 bases. The chain's CDR3 is CASSSKSGQSNEKLFF. The CDR3 DNA follows: TGTGCCAGCAGCTCCAAATCAGGGCAGTCGAATGAAAAACTGTTTTTT.